The sequence of this TCR beta chain was determined in a study of metastatic and nonmetastatic thyroid tumors. Study background: From malignant and benign thyroid patients, repertoires in blood and in tumor or nodule tissue were compared. Overall study findings and caveats: Reportedly, malignant thyroid tumors had significantly higher TCR beta diversity than benign nodules, in blood and tumor.

Germline V gives CDR1 MNHEY, CDR2 SMNVEV (reference sequence). With 3 bases removed from V and 4 bases from J, the gap between germline ends came to 16 bases. The CDR3 runs 16 residues. In the study's own analysis: The authors used CDR3 differences across clinicopathological groups to build a distant-metastasis classifier for papillary thyroid cancer. TCRdb re-called the PCR reads via MiXCR. TCRdb, not the original authors, processed these V and J calls. This table has 85,000 to 100,000 clones, roughly 13% appearing once. This clone has at least ten counts. As yet, its antigen is unknown. Treatment of any kind had been given to no patient before thyroid surgery.

Specimen: blood. V usage is TRBV27 and J usage is TRBJ1-3; possible D gene TRBD1, 5 bases. The receptor was derived from a female donor with papillary thyroid cancer or a benign thyroid nodule (not recorded which). Some clones in this sample may be carry-over from other donors' samples. Written as DNA, the CDR3 is TGTGCCAGCAGTTTGGGGCCAGGGTTAGAAGGAAACACCATATATTTT. Protein sequence: CASSLGPGLEGNTIYF.